The 24 T cell receptor beta chains reported below all come from one sample, sequenced in a study of T-cell memory formation after mild COVID-19. Via MiXCR, TCRdb re-called the 5' RACE reads, giving one row per CDR3 protein. The sample lists about 560,000 distinct CDR3 sequences, 17% occurring once. Sequences were obtained from PBMCs or a T cell subset sorted from them (not recorded which). These receptor sequences come from an adult woman who had mild COVID-19 (a few samples of this study predate the infection). Cell type and time point are not known.

This chain connects TRBV2 to TRBJ2-7; D is undetermined. Germline V gene data show CDR1 as SNHLY and CDR2 as FYNNEI. V lost 1 base and J lost 2, with 12 bases in between. This CDR3 has 15 residues. CDR3 coding DNA: TGTGCCAGCAGTGAAGGCGTAGGTCCAGCCTACGAGCAGTACTTC. Protein sequence: CASSEGVGPAYEQYF.

This clonotype showed up just a few times. The rearrangement joins TRBV5-1 to TRBJ2-7, with 7 bases matching TRBD1. The germline CDR1 and CDR2 sequences are SGHRS and YFSETQ. V lost 1 base and J lost 6; bases outside the gene matches: 7. This CDR3 region has 14 residues. This CDR3 reads CASSLRQGSGEQYF. The CDR3 DNA sequence: TGCGCCAGCAGCTTGAGACAGGGATCGGGCGAGCAGTACTTC. The complete variable domain, with remaining parts taken from reference TRBV5-1 and TRBJ2-7, reads KAGVTQTPRYLIKTRGQQVTLSCSPISGHRSVSWYQQTPGQGLQFLFEYFSETQRNKGNFPGRFSGRQFSNSRSEMNVSTLELGDSALYLCASSLRQGSGEQYFGPGTRLTVT.

This clonotype was detected ten times or more. The genes are TRBV18 and TRBJ1-5, with D tentatively TRBD1 (5 bases). The V gene lost 3 bases and the J gene lost 3 bases, with 15 bases spanning the gap. Germline assignment: CDR1 KGHSH and CDR2 LQKENI. CDR3 length: 16 amino acids. The CDR3 loop reads CASSPPGVGANQPQHF. CDR3 bases: TGTGCCAGCTCACCCCCGGGAGTTGGGGCCAATCAGCCCCAGCATTTT.

This rearrangement joins TRBV20-1 to TRBJ2-2; the match to TRBD2 covers 9 bases. Trimming removed 3 bases from V and 8 bases from J; junction bases left unmatched: 10. CDR1 and CDR2 from the germline V gene are DFQATT and SNEGSKA (reference sequence). The CDR3 has 15 residues. CDR3 sequence (DNA): TGCAGTGCTAGTGCCCTAGCGGGGCCCTGGGGGGAGCTGTTTTTT. Protein sequence: CSASALAGPWGELFF.

The chain is built from TRBV12-3 or TRBV12-4 and TRBJ2-2, with D possibly matching TRBD1 (5 bases). Trimming took off 6 bases at V and 3 bases at J, with 8 bases between the two ends. The CDR3 spans 13 residues. The CDR3 reads CASRSRDTGELFF. The CDR3 DNA reads TGTGCCAGCAGATCCAGGGACACCGGGGAGCTGTTTTTT.

This clonotype was observed a few times. The chain carries TRBV7-3 and TRBJ2-3; 11 nucleotides line up with TRBD2. Germline values: CDR1 SGHTA, CDR2 FQGTGA. J was trimmed by 0 bases and V by 5 bases; bases with no gene match: 7. CDR3 length: 17 amino acids. This chain's CDR3 is CASSPRASGGSTDTQYF. The CDR3 region has the DNA TGTGCCAGCAGCCCAAGGGCTAGCGGGGGGAGCACAGATACGCAGTATTTT.

V gene TRBV5-1 combines with J gene TRBJ2-4, with 8 bases fitting TRBD2. The CDR3 length is 14 residues. The V gene's germline CDR1 is SGHRS and CDR2 YFSETQ. V was clipped by 3 bases and J by 6 bases; unmatched bases: 5. CDR3 amino acids: CASSSQRGSNIQYF. CDR3 sequence (DNA): TGCGCCAGCAGCTCGCAGCGGGGGTCAAACATTCAGTACTTC.

The J gene is TRBJ2-1, the V gene TRBV13; TRBD2 matches at 11 bases. Germline V CDR1 and CDR2: PRHDT, FYEKMQ (reference sequence). There are 15 residues in the CDR3. After removal of 2 bases from V and 7 bases from J, the junction contained 4 bases not matched to a gene. The CDR3 sequence is CASSLWLAGGNEQFF. CDR3 bases: TGTGCCAGCAGCTTATGGCTAGCGGGGGGTAATGAGCAGTTCTTC.

This chain joins TRBV7-9 and TRBJ2-7; 8 positions match TRBD2. Unmatched junction bases numbered 13, after V lost 4 bases and J lost 5 bases. The CDR3 loop spans 16 amino acids. CDR1 and CDR2 from the germline V gene are SEHNR and FQNEAQ (reference sequence). CDR3 coding DNA: TGTGCCAGCAGCTCAGCGGGAGTATTTACTGGAGACGAGCAGTACTTC. Translating it yields CASSSAGVFTGDEQYF.

The chain couples TRBV12-3 or TRBV12-4 to TRBJ1-1; D call uncertain. The V gene lost 6 bases and the J gene lost 2 bases, with 10 bases spanning the gap. CDR3 size: 13 residues. Here the CDR3 DNA reads TGTGCCAGCAGCCCCCGCATAAACACTGAAGCTTTCTTT. This encodes CASSPRINTEAFF.

The J gene is TRBJ1-2, the V gene TRBV19; possibly TRBD1 for D (5 bases). CDR1 LNHDA and CDR2 SQIVND come from the germline V gene (reference sequence). There are 16 residues in the CDR3. V shed 1 base and J shed 2 bases, with 14 bases lying between them. The CDR3 is CASSIGTPGQNYGYTF. DNA for the CDR3: TGTGCCAGTAGTATAGGAACCCCAGGGCAAAACTATGGCTACACCTTC.

This chain connects TRBV4-2 to TRBJ2-1; D may be TRBD2 (5 bases). Germline loops: CDR1 LGHNA, CDR2 YNFKEQ. The V gene lost 0 bases and the J gene lost 4 bases, with 10 bases spanning the gap. The CDR3 sequence is 15 residues long. CDR3 coding DNA: TGTGCCAGCAGCCAAGATCTGAGGGCTTACAATGAGCAGTTCTTC. Translated: CASSQDLRAYNEQFF.

The V and J genes are TRBV19 and TRBJ2-5; TRBD2 aligns across 12 bases. The ends lost 9 bases at V and 4 bases at J; junction bases unmatched: 21. The CDR3 is 19 amino acids. In germline, CDR1 is LNHDA, CDR2 SQIVND (reference sequence). Written as DNA, the CDR3 is TGTGCCAGCCGGCCCGCGGAACCAGGACAGGGACTAGCGGGAGAGACCCAGTACTTC. Translation: CASRPAEPGQGLAGETQYF.

This clonotype was detected only a few times. The chain joins TRBV5-1 to TRBJ2-5, with TRBD1 as a possible D gene (7 bases). CDR1 SGHRS and CDR2 YFSETQ come from the germline V gene. The CDR3 length is 14 residues. Trimming left V 7 bases short and J 5 bases short, with 18 bases between. The CDR3 sequence is CASAGGGTVETQYF. CDR3 coding DNA: TGCGCCAGCGCTGGAGGGGGGACAGTGGAGACCCAGTACTTC.

This chain links TRBV10-3 with TRBJ2-1; TRBD1 matches 10 bases. After removal of 7 bases from V and 7 bases from J, the junction contained 4 bases not matched to a gene. From germline, CDR1 is ENHRY and CDR2 SYGVKD. This CDR3 spans 13 amino acids. As DNA, the CDR3 is TGTGCCATCATGGGACAGGGGTATAATGAGCAGTTCTTC. Protein product: CAIMGQGYNEQFF.

The sample holds a few counts of this clonotype. The chain has TRBV7-3 and TRBJ2-5, with 12 bases matching TRBD1. V dropped 4 bases and J dropped 8; count of bases not matched to a gene: 2. The CDR3 totals 13 residues. Germline-derived CDR1 and CDR2 are SGHTA and FQGTGA. CDR3 amino acids: CASSSGQGATQYF. The CDR3 nucleotides are TGTGCCAGCAGCTCGGGACAGGGGGCTACCCAGTACTTC.

This clonotype was found a few times. The chain has TRBV7-8 and TRBJ2-2; D not resolved. V dropped 1 base and J dropped 2 bases, with 8 bases sitting between them. The CDR3 extends over 15 amino acids. Germline V gene lookup returns CDR1 SGHVS and CDR2 FQNEAQ. The CDR3 region has the DNA TGTGCCAGCAGCTTAGTTCACCCTAACACCGGGGAGCTGTTTTTT. Translating gives CASSLVHPNTGELFF. The variable domain in full, with the rest retrieved from reference TRBV7-8 and TRBJ2-2, is GAGVSQSPRYKVAKRGQDVALRCDPISGHVSLFWYQQALGQGPEFLTYFQNEAQLDKSGLPSDRFFAERPEGSVSTLKIQRTQQEDSAVYLCASSLVHPNTGELFFGEGSRLTVL.

V gene TRBV7-8 combines with J gene TRBJ2-3; 9 positions agree with TRBD2. The germline gives CDR1 SGHVS, CDR2 FQNEAQ. V gave up 5 bases and J gave up 4 bases; unmatched junction bases: 22. This CDR3 comprises 20 residues. The CDR3 loop reads CASSPPQLAGYFLGSDTQYF. The CDR3 nucleotides read TGTGCCAGCAGCCCCCCCCAGCTAGCGGGATACTTCCTAGGGTCAGATACGCAGTATTTT.

This clonotype was counted a few times. The V and J genes are TRBV5-5 and TRBJ2-1, with 13 bases lining up with TRBD2. The CDR3 contains 17 residues. Germline values: CDR1 SGHKS, CDR2 YYEKEE (reference sequence). V dropped 4 bases and J dropped 6; count of bases not matched to a gene: 10. CDR3 bases: TGTGCCAGCAGCATAACCGGGACTAGCGGGATCCCCAATGAGCAGTTCTTC. It specifies CASSITGTSGIPNEQFF.

Only a few counts were recorded for this clonotype. The chain recombines TRBV11-3 with TRBJ1-1, with TRBD1 as a possible D gene (6 bases). V lost 8 bases and J lost 1, with 17 bases in between. The CDR3 contains 15 residues. From germline, CDR1 is SGHNT and CDR2 YENEEA. The CDR3 nucleotides read TGTGCCAGCCAAGCTTCGGGGGCGGCGAACACTGAAGCTTTCTTT. This encodes CASQASGAANTEAFF.

The sample holds a few counts of this clonotype. The genes are TRBV6-5 and TRBJ2-5; TRBD1 matches at 7 bases. Germline values: CDR1 MNHEY, CDR2 SVGAGI. CDR3 size: 15 residues. V shed 1 base and J 4 bases; nucleotides not matched to a gene: 6. CDR3: CASSYYRGLGETQYF. The CDR3 region has the DNA TGTGCCAGCAGTTACTACAGGGGATTGGGAGAGACCCAGTACTTC.

DNA for the CDR3: TGTGCCATCAGACCCCGGACAGGGCCGAACACCGGGGAGCTGTTTTTT. It translates to CAIRPRTGPNTGELFF. The V gene is TRBV10-3, the J gene TRBJ2-2, with 8 bases matching TRBD1. V gave up 6 bases and J gave up 0 bases; unmatched junction bases: 6. The germline V gene has CDR1 ENHRY and CDR2 SYGVKD. The CDR3 spans 16 residues.

The chain uses TRBV6-5 and TRBJ1-6; 9 positions agree with TRBD1. Germline loops: CDR1 MNHEY, CDR2 SVGAGI. With 0 bases clipped from V and 8 bases from J, the junction kept 8 bases outside the gene matches. CDR3 length equals 17 residues. CDR3 sequence: CASSYSSGTGYHSPLHF. In DNA, the CDR3 is TGTGCCAGCAGTTACTCGAGTGGGACAGGGTACCATTCACCCCTCCACTTT.

This clonotype has only a few counts. This chain joins TRBV6-5 and TRBJ1-4, with 7 nucleotides matching TRBD1. Per germline, CDR1 MNHEY and CDR2 SVGAGI. The CDR3 runs 15 residues. V shed 3 bases, J shed 8 bases, and the junction held 9 bases outside the gene matches. CDR3 region: CASSYIEGAGEKLFF. The CDR3 DNA is TGTGCCAGCAGTTATATAGAGGGGGCTGGGGAAAAACTGTTTTTT.